Reported below is one T cell receptor (beta chain). The source of the sample is a study of T cells after somatic rescue of genetic block. From germline, CDR1 is GTSNPN and CDR2 SVGIG (reference sequence). The CDR3 consists of 15 residues. Trimming took 1 base from V and 1 from J, leaving 11 bases between them. Sequencing was performed with immunoSEQ multiplex PCR; in TCRdb, only in-frame clones are kept and a portion is missing. Altogether tens of thousands of clones are present, 92% being singletons, with the ten largest covering 2.9%. The gene calls are TRBV30 and TRBJ1-5, with D perhaps matching TRBD1 (5 bases). The sequenced sample consisted of peripheral blood mononuclear cells (PBMCs). The receptor was derived from a man in his forties. In DNA form, the CDR3 reads TGTGCCTGGAGTGAACGACGGGACAGCAATCAGCCCCAGCATTTT. This gives the protein CAWSERRDSNQPQHF. Full variable domain (rest looked up from reference TRBV30 and TRBJ1-5): SQTIHQWPATLVQPVGSPLSLECTVEGTSNPNLYWYRQAAGRGLQLLFYSVGIGQISSEVPQNLSASRPQDRQFILSSKKLLLSDSGFYLCAWSERRDSNQPQHFGDGTRLSIL.